This entry features one TCR beta chain sequence. Its target is not known. Per the germline V gene, CDR1 is MNHEY and CDR2 is SVGAGI. After removal of 3 bases from V and 5 bases from J, the junction contained 7 bases not matched to a gene. This CDR3 spans 16 amino acids. This sample was taken from a study of identifying expanded T cells in peripheral blood. Study results and limitations: About 1.2 clones differed between technical replicates, versus around 15 and 18 over time.

The data were produced by immunoSEQ multiplex PCR, yet TCRdb's version contains in-frame clones alone and is incomplete. The profile shows around 95,000 clones, 80% to 90% of them singletons. No infections or other immune events were documented during collection. The receptor was derived from a person between 18 and 70 years old in good health. The chain combines TRBV6-5 with TRBJ2-3; 11 bases match TRBD2. The sequencing input was blood. CDR3 nucleotide sequence: TGTGCCAGCAGTTATAGCGGGGGGGCCGTACGAGATACGCAGTATTTT. Residues: CASSYSGGAVRDTQYF.